The 19 T cell receptor beta chains below were found in one sample sequenced in a study of blood T cell repertoires in COVID-19. The protocol was immunoSEQ multiplex PCR, while the TCRdb copy is restricted to in-frame clones and leaves out a portion. Among over 350,000 clones listed, 75% to 90% were seen once. Sequenced sample: peripheral blood. The receptors derive from a woman aged 30 to 39 with active or convalescent COVID-19.

The rearrangement joins TRBV18 to TRBJ2-5, with 8 positions matching TRBD1. CDR1 and CDR2 (germline): KGHSH, LQKENI. The CDR3 has 15 amino acids. The V segment lost 4 bases and the J segment 6 bases; nucleotides outside the gene matches: 10. The CDR3: CASSLPRTGRKTQYF. DNA for the CDR3: TGTGCCAGCTCACTCCCCCGGACAGGGAGGAAGACCCAGTACTTC.

This chain links TRBV5-6 with TRBJ2-2; D perhaps matches TRBD2 (6 bases). The CDR3 length is 16 residues. Trimming took 7 bases from V and 1 from J, leaving 17 bases between them. Per germline, CDR1 SGHDT and CDR2 YYEEEE. The DNA for the CDR3 is TGTGCCAGCGGGGGGTATGCTACGGAGAACACCGGGGAGCTGTTTTTT. The encoded protein is CASGGYATENTGELFF.

The V and J genes are TRBV4-2 and TRBJ1-1; D call uncertain. The V end was cut by 0 bases, the J end by 5 bases, with 10 bases between. In germline, CDR1 is LGHNA, CDR2 YNFKEQ. This CDR3 is 14 amino acids long. The CDR3 bases are TGTGCCAGCAGCCAAGACTTGGGAGTTACTGAAGCTTTCTTT. Protein: CASSQDLGVTEAFF.

The V call is TRBV6-4, the J call TRBJ1-2, with D unresolved. This CDR3 region has 13 residues. CDR1 and CDR2 from the germline V gene are MRHNA and SNTAGT. V lost 2 bases, J lost 5 bases, and 9 bases lay in between. The DNA for the CDR3 is TGTGCCAGCAGTGACCCGACCGGGTATGGCTACACCTTC. Translation: CASSDPTGYGYTF.

The chain employs TRBV6-5 and TRBJ2-7; D is possibly TRBD1 (5 bases). Germline V gene sequence: CDR1 MNHEY, CDR2 SVGAGI. This CDR3 is built from 13 residues. V lost 8 bases to trimming and J lost 2 bases, with 13 bases between them. CDR3 sequence: CASWGSSTYEQYF. The CDR3 DNA reads as TGTGCCAGCTGGGGCAGTTCAACCTACGAGCAGTACTTC.

The chain links TRBV5-8 to TRBJ2-7; the D gene is possibly TRBD1 (5 bases). Germline values: CDR1 SGHTS, CDR2 YDEGEE. The CDR3 spans 15 residues. The germline V and J ends were trimmed by 7 bases and 0 bases, with 17 bases remaining between them. The CDR3 nucleotides read TGTGCCAGCCAAACCTTCAGGGCGTACTCCTACGAGCAGTACTTC. Amino acid sequence: CASQTFRAYSYEQYF.

In this sample, this clone turned up a few times. The chain has TRBV29-1 and TRBJ1-5; D possibly corresponds to TRBD1 (6 bases). With 4 bases removed from V and 6 bases from J, the gap between germline ends came to 13 bases. CDR3 length equals 13 residues. The germline CDR1 and CDR2 sequences are SQVTM and ANQGSEA. CDR3 loop: CSVVSGGGQPQHF. For the CDR3, the DNA is TGCAGCGTTGTATCTGGGGGCGGTCAGCCCCAGCATTTT.

As regards this clone: Other DNA sequences in the same sample also yield this CDR3. The DNA for the CDR3 is TGTGCCAGCAGTGAGACAGGGAACTATGGCTACACCTTC. It encodes CASSETGNYGYTF. The chain is built from TRBV6-4 and TRBJ1-2; 7 bases line up with TRBD1. CDR1 and CDR2 from the germline V gene are MRHNA and SNTAGT. The CDR3 runs to 13 residues. Trimming cost V 3 bases and J 2 bases; bases outside gene matches: 0.

V and J are TRBV6-4 and TRBJ2-1; D not certain. Germline V CDR1 and CDR2: MRHNA, SNTAGT. V was trimmed by 5 bases and J by 2 bases, leaving 7 bases between them. The CDR3 length is 13 residues. The CDR3, as DNA: TGTGCCAGCAGTAAACAGCCCTACAATGAGCAGTTCTTC. This gives the protein CASSKQPYNEQFF.

The V gene is TRBV29-1, the J gene TRBJ1-3; D is ambiguous. The germline V and J ends were trimmed by 4 bases and 2 bases, with 12 bases remaining between them. The germline V gene has CDR1 SQVTM and CDR2 ANQGSEA. This CDR3 has 14 amino acids. This CDR3 is CSVVVGSAGNTIYF. CDR3 coding DNA: TGCAGCGTTGTAGTCGGGTCCGCTGGAAACACCATATATTTT.

The V and J genes are TRBV12-3 or TRBV12-4 and TRBJ2-7, with D maybe TRBD1 (5 bases). The CDR3 covers 13 residues. V lost 4 bases and J lost 0, with 7 bases in between. The CDR3 DNA is TGTGCCAGCAGTTCAGGGTACTCCTACGAGCAGTACTTC. Translation gives CASSSGYSYEQYF.

A single count supports this clone. CDR3 nucleotide sequence: TGTGCTGTAAGGGGCTTATACAATGAGCAGTTCTTC. It specifies CAVRGLYNEQFF. The J gene is TRBJ2-1, the V gene TRBV6-5; D is perhaps TRBD1 (5 bases). This CDR3 has 12 amino acids. Germline V lookup: CDR1 MNHEY, CDR2 SVGAGI.

The rearrangement links TRBV3-1 (or the pseudogene TRBV3-2) to TRBJ1-1; D might be TRBD1 (6 bases). The V end lost 1 base, the J end lost 8 bases, and 11 bases lay between the germline ends. The CDR3 runs to 13 residues. The V gene's germline CDR1 is LGHDT and CDR2 YNNKEL (reference sequence). The CDR3 region is CASSQATGAEAFF. CDR3 bases: TGTGCCAGCAGCCAAGCGACAGGTGCCGAAGCTTTCTTT.

This chain joins TRBV25-1 and TRBJ1-1, with D perhaps matching TRBD1 (5 bases). This CDR3 comprises 15 residues. The germline V gene encodes CDR1 MGHDK and CDR2 SYGVNS. V was cut by 4 bases and J by 0 bases, with 12 bases left in between. In nucleotides, the CDR3 is TGTGCCAGCAGTGCGGGGCGGGAAATGAACACTGAAGCTTTCTTT. Residues: CASSAGREMNTEAFF.

The rearrangement uses TRBV10-3 and TRBJ1-1; D gene uncertain. The V end was cut by 3 bases, the J end by 2 bases, with 10 bases between. Germline lookup yields CDR1 ENHRY and CDR2 SYGVKD. The CDR3 consists of 14 residues. The CDR3 region is CAISEGGANTEAFF. CDR3 bases: TGTGCCATCAGTGAAGGAGGAGCTAACACTGAAGCTTTCTTT.

For this clone: A junction end diverges from the germline sequence, so it may reflect a read error. The CDR3 here is CPSSYVGGGGETQYF. Written as DNA, the CDR3 is TGTCCCAGCAGTTACGTGGGCGGGGGCGGGGAGACCCAGTACTTC. The genes are TRBV6-5 and TRBJ2-5; D is perhaps TRBD2 (7 bases). Germline V lookup: CDR1 MNHEY, CDR2 SVGAGI. The CDR3 length is 15 residues.

This clone appeared a few times. V gene TRBV27 combines with J gene TRBJ1-2, with 9 positions matching TRBD1. The CDR3 contains 14 residues. The trim removed 7 bases at V and 4 bases at J, leaving 7 bases unmatched. Germline lookup yields CDR1 MNHEY and CDR2 SMNVEV (reference sequence). The CDR3 region has the DNA TGTGCCAGCACCTCGACAGGGGGGATCTATGGCTACACCTTC. Residues: CASTSTGGIYGYTF.

The rearrangement links TRBV18 to TRBJ2-1, with D perhaps TRBD2 (6 bases). CDR3 length: 16 amino acids. Germline V CDR1 and CDR2: KGHSH, LQKENI. V was shortened by 0 bases and J by 5 bases, with 14 bases between the two germline ends. The CDR3 DNA is TGTGCCAGCTCACCACCCGACGGTCCTAGCGACAATGAGCAGTTCTTC. Amino acid sequence: CASSPPDGPSDNEQFF. The full variable domain, its missing parts supplied by reference TRBV18 and TRBJ2-1, is NAGVMQNPRHLVRRRGQEARLRCSPMKGHSHVYWYRQLPEEGLKFMVYLQKENIIDESGMPKERFSAEFPKEGPSILRIQQVVRGDSAAYFCASSPPDGPSDNEQFFGPGTRLTVL.

J is TRBJ2-3 and V is TRBV7-9; 9 bases are shared with TRBD2. Germline V lookup: CDR1 SEHNR, CDR2 FQNEAQ (reference sequence). Unmatched junction bases numbered 10, after V lost 3 bases and J lost 6 bases. The CDR3 loop spans 16 amino acids. CDR3: CASSLNLAGAVDTQYF. The CDR3 nucleotides read TGTGCCAGCAGCTTGAATTTAGCGGGGGCCGTCGATACGCAGTATTTT.